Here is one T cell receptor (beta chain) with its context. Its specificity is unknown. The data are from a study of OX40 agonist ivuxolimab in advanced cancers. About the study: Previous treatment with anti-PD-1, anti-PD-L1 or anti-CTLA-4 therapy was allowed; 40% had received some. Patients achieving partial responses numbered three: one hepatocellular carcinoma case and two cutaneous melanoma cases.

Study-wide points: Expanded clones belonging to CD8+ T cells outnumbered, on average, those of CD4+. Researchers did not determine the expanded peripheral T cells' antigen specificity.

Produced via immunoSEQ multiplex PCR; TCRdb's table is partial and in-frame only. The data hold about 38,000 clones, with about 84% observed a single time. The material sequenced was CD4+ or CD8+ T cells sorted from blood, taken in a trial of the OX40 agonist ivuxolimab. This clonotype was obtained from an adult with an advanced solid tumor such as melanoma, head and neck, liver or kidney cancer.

CDR3 in amino acids: CSALRGGYTF. DNA of the CDR3: TGCAGTGCCCTCAGGGGCGGCTACACCTTC. This sequence joins TRBV20-1 and TRBJ1-2, with D possibly being TRBD1 (6 bases). The CDR3 totals 10 residues. In germline, CDR1 is DFQATT, CDR2 SNEGSKA (reference sequence). V lost 6 bases to trimming and J lost 8 bases, with 10 bases between them.